The text below deals with one T cell receptor (beta chain). Original analysis: Researchers report that nucleated cell counts were estimated from reference gene primer amplification. Produced via immunoSEQ multiplex PCR; TCRdb's table is partial and in-frame only. That table is the source of V, J and clone size, and D and trimming were worked out from the DNA. The data show some 240,000 clones, around 90% seen once. Germline V gene lookup returns CDR1 SEHNR and CDR2 FQNEAQ (reference sequence). The junction had 4 bases not matched to a gene; V was cut back by 4 bases and J by 2 bases. The CDR3 consists of 15 residues. This specimen belongs to a study of blood T cell repertoires in COVID-19. Study details: Collection of acute and convalescent COVID-19 samples took place in the United States, Italy and Spain.

The TCR originated in a woman aged 70 to 79 with COVID-19, enrolled during active disease. Input material: peripheral blood. The V gene is TRBV7-9, the J gene TRBJ2-2, with 7 bases matching TRBD1. The CDR3 coding sequence is TGTGCCAGCAGCTCCGGGACAGTTAACACCGGGGAGCTGTTTTTT. Translated, it gives CASSSGTVNTGELFF. Variable domain in full (rest from reference TRBV7-9 and TRBJ2-2): DTGVSQNPRHKITKRGQNVTFRCDPISEHNRLYWYRQTLGQGPEFLTYFQNEAQLEKSRLLSDRFSAERPKGSFSTLEIQRTEQGDSAMYLCASSSGTVNTGELFFGEGSRLTVL.